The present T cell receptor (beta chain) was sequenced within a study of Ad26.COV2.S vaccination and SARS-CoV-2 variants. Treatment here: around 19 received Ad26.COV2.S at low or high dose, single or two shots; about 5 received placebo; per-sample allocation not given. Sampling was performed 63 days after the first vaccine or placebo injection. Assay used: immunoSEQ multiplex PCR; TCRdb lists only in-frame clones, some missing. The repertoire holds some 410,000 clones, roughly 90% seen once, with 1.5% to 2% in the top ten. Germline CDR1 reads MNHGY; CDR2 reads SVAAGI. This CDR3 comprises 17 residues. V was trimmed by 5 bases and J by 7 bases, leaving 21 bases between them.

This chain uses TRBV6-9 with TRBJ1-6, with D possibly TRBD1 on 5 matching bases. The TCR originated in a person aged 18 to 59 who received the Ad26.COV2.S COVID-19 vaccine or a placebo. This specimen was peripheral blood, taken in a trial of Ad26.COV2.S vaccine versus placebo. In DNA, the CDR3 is TGTGCCAGCAGTCCCCTCGGGGGGGACGTTTCGAATTCACCCCTCCACTTT. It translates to CASSPLGGDVSNSPLHF.